This TCR beta chain was recorded in a study of molecular identifiers for immune sequencing clone quantification. This clonotype was seen a handful of times. No antigen is known for it. For naive CD8 T cells, sorting used the CD8+CD4-CCR7+CD45RA+ phenotype. Germline V gene lookup returns CDR1 GTSNPN and CDR2 SVGIG (reference sequence). The CDR3 sequence is 12 residues long. V lost 0 bases and J 7 bases, leaving 6 bases between the germline ends. Study-wide findings and caveats: Even with 800,000 to 1,000,000 naive cells present, spiked Jurkat TCR RNA from one cell was reportedly detectable.

TCRdb reprocessed the PCR reads via MiXCR and lists one record per CDR3 protein. The top ten clones hold roughly 0.83% of a sample with over 550,000 distinct CDR3 sequences, about 25% of them seen once. The TCR sequence derives from a human donor in good health. Some libraries in this study had Jurkat cell RNA spiked in. The genes are TRBV30 and TRBJ2-2; unclear D gene. What was sequenced was naive CD8+ T cells from blood, with Jurkat cell RNA spiked in. As for subset: FACS-sorted CD8+CD4-CCR7+CD45RA+ naive T cells. CDR3 bases: TGTGCCTGGAGTGTAATTATCGGGGAGCTGTTTTTT. Protein product: CAWSVIIGELFF.